Shown below are 19 T cell receptor beta chains from a single sample sequenced in a study of human T cells and chemical hapten exposure. TCRdb reanalysed the RACE reads using MiXCR and keeps one entry per CDR3 protein. The sample carries a few hundred thousand distinct CDR3 sequences, around 6% recorded once. Regarding time point: patch test 2, 6 weeks after DPC sensitization. Treatment reported: therapeutic diphenylcyclopropenone sensitization with weekly scalp DPC. The starting material was whole blood, obtained in connection with sensitization to the hapten diphenylcyclopropenone (DPC). The receptors derive from a woman younger than 35 with alopecia areata. Some clones in this sample may be carry-over from other donors' samples.

This clonotype has a count of ten or more. The chain couples TRBV10-3 to TRBJ2-3; 13 bases agree with TRBD2. V gave up 5 bases and J gave up 1 base; unmatched junction bases: 3. Per the germline V gene, CDR1 is ENHRY and CDR2 is SYGVKD. The CDR3 runs to 16 residues. The CDR3 nucleotides read TGTGCCATCAGTACCGGGACTAGCGGGGGCACAGATACGCAGTATTTT. It codes for CAISTGTSGGTDTQYF.

This sequence joins TRBV20-1 and TRBJ2-7, with TRBD2 matching 10 bases. The CDR3 spans 15 residues. J lost 4 bases, V lost 3 bases, and 9 bases had no gene match. Germline lookup yields CDR1 DFQATT and CDR2 SNEGSKA (reference sequence). The CDR3 region is CSARSLAGADYEQYF. DNA of the CDR3: TGCAGTGCTAGGAGTCTAGCGGGGGCCGATTACGAGCAGTACTTC.

This clonotype occurred many times. This chain joins TRBV27 and TRBJ2-5, with no clear D. CDR3 length: 13 amino acids. Trimming pared 10 bases from V and 5 bases from J, leaving 17 bases between. The germline V gene has CDR1 MNHEY and CDR2 SMNVEV (reference sequence). CDR3 in amino acids: CATQPALGETQYF. CDR3 sequence (DNA): TGTGCCACCCAACCCGCCCTGGGGGAGACCCAGTACTTC.

This clonotype has a handful of counts. The chain has TRBV6-2 or TRBV6-3 and TRBJ2-7; 9 positions match TRBD2. V lost 6 bases, J lost 5 bases, and 8 bases stayed unmatched. Germline CDR1 MNHEY, CDR2 SVGEGT. The CDR3 runs to 14 residues. The CDR3 is CASSYSGGVNEQYF. CDR3 DNA: TGTGCCAGCAGCTATAGCGGGGGTGTAAACGAGCAGTACTTC.

This clonotype occurred a few times. V usage is TRBV6-6 and J usage is TRBJ2-3; TRBD2 agrees at 14 bases. Germline-derived CDR1 and CDR2 are MNHNY and SVGAGI (reference sequence). V shed 2 bases, J shed 0 bases, and the junction held 4 bases outside the gene matches. This CDR3 contains 18 residues. CDR3 sequence reads: CASSYGTSGGLSTDTQYF. CDR3 nucleotides: TGTGCCAGCAGTTACGGGACTAGCGGGGGCCTTAGCACAGATACGCAGTATTTT.

This clonotype was seen a few times. The V call is TRBV24-1, the J call TRBJ2-3; the D is unclear. Between the trimmed V and J ends, which lost 3 bases and 6 bases, there was a span of 9 bases. The CDR3 is 13 amino acids. The germline V gene encodes CDR1 KGHDR and CDR2 SFDVKD. The CDR3 loop reads CATSDPSGDTQYF. Here the CDR3 DNA reads TGTGCCACCAGTGATCCCAGTGGGGATACGCAGTATTTT.

The table lists this clonotype with many counts. J is TRBJ2-7 and V is TRBV4-2, with 7 bases fitting TRBD1. The CDR3 is made up of 15 amino acids. Germline trimming cut 0 bases from V and 4 bases from J; bases unmatched to any gene: 6. Germline V CDR1 and CDR2: LGHNA, YNFKEQ. DNA of the CDR3: TGTGCCAGCAGCCAAGATAGCTCAGGGGGTTACGAGCAGTACTTC. Translation gives CASSQDSSGGYEQYF.

This clonotype was counted at least ten times. The CDR3 DNA sequence: TGCAGCGTTGCAGGGGCTCAGGTTGTTAGTGAGCAGTTCTTC. This translates into CSVAGAQVVSEQFF. The chain carries TRBV29-1 and TRBJ2-1; TRBD1 is a possible D gene (6 bases). The CDR3 is 14 amino acids. Germline V gene lookup returns CDR1 SQVTM and CDR2 ANQGSEA. V was cut by 4 bases and J by 9 bases, with 19 bases left in between.

This clonotype was recorded many times. The chain employs TRBV7-8 and TRBJ1-5, with D possibly matching TRBD1 (5 bases). Per the germline V gene, CDR1 is SGHVS and CDR2 is FQNEAQ. The CDR3 is 15 amino acids. V lost 1 base and J lost 2, with 9 bases in between. CDR3 amino acids: CASSLVGEGNQPQHF. The CDR3 coding sequence is TGTGCCAGCAGCTTAGTAGGGGAAGGCAATCAGCCCCAGCATTTT.

This clonotype has more than one count but fewer than ten. The J gene is TRBJ2-5, the V gene TRBV6-6, with 8 bases that match TRBD1. The CDR3 totals 16 residues. Trimming at V came to 6 bases and at J to 1 base, leaving 10 bases not matched to a gene. Germline CDR1 reads MNHNY; CDR2 reads SVGAGI (reference sequence). This chain's CDR3 is CASSPRQGKGQETQYF. The CDR3 region has the DNA TGTGCCAGCAGCCCGCGACAGGGGAAAGGCCAAGAGACCCAGTACTTC.

In this sample, this clonotype turned up a few times. This chain links TRBV7-2 with TRBJ2-3; D may be TRBD1 (6 bases). Deletions cut 2 bases from V and 0 bases from J, with 21 bases between. The germline CDR1 and CDR2 sequences are SGHTA and FQGNSA. The CDR3 has 19 amino acids. CDR3 residues: CASSLKKASTGISTDTQYF. CDR3 DNA sequence: TGTGCCAGCAGCTTAAAAAAAGCCTCCACAGGGATTAGCACAGATACGCAGTATTTT. Together with reference TRBV7-2 and TRBJ2-3, the CDR3 gives the full variable domain: GAGVSQSPSNKVTEKGKDVELRCDPISGHTALYWYRQSLGQGLEFLIYFQGNSAPDKSGLPSDRFSAERTGGSVSTLTIQRTQQEDSAVYLCASSLKKASTGISTDTQYFGPGTRLTVL.

The chain carries TRBV28 and TRBJ1-5; 11 nucleotides agree with TRBD1. This CDR3 is 17 amino acids long. Germline assignment: CDR1 MDHEN and CDR2 SYDVKM. V dropped 2 bases and J dropped 0; count of bases not matched to a gene: 3. CDR3 in amino acids: CASSLRTGGFSNQPQHF. The CDR3 bases are TGTGCCAGCAGTTTACGGACAGGGGGCTTTAGCAATCAGCCCCAGCATTTT.

With respect to this clonotype: Since a much larger clone is just one base distant, this may be a read error. The chain couples TRBV29-1 to TRBJ1-1; no firm D call. Germline CDR1 SQVTM, CDR2 ANQGSEA. CDR3 size: 12 residues. The CDR3 DNA is TGCGGCGTTGTTTCGACTAACACTGAAGCTTTCTTT. It specifies CGVVSTNTEAFF.

The rearrangement links TRBV7-8 to TRBJ2-1; D remains unclear. Germline assignment: CDR1 SGHVS and CDR2 FQNEAQ. CDR3 length: 17 residues. V was pared by 1 base and J by 3 bases, with 16 bases between. CDR3 residues: CASSLEVSLINYNEQFF. For the CDR3, the DNA is TGTGCCAGCAGCTTAGAGGTCTCCTTGATCAACTACAATGAGCAGTTCTTC.

This clonotype was recorded a few times. V usage is TRBV7-9 and J usage is TRBJ1-1; no definite D call. Germline V gene data show CDR1 as SEHNR and CDR2 as FQNEAQ (reference sequence). The V and J ends lost 5 bases and 7 bases respectively, with 14 bases between them. This CDR3 contains 13 residues. The CDR3: CASSPGFDIEAFF. The CDR3 DNA reads TGTGCCAGCAGCCCCGGTTTTGATATTGAAGCTTTCTTT.

V usage is TRBV7-9 and J usage is TRBJ2-7; tentative D call: TRBD1 (6 bases). Germline V CDR1 and CDR2: SEHNR, FQNEAQ (reference sequence). This CDR3 has 16 amino acids. Trimming stripped 5 bases from V and 0 bases from J, with 17 bases between. The CDR3 sequence: CASSARDTRSSYEQYF. As DNA, the CDR3 is TGTGCCAGCAGCGCCCGGGACACCAGGAGCTCCTACGAGCAGTACTTC.

This clonotype has just a few counts. The rearrangement joins TRBV11-2 to TRBJ2-3; D gene unclear. CDR3 length equals 13 residues. V lost 1 base and J 6 bases, leaving 8 bases between the germline ends. Germline loops: CDR1 SGHAT, CDR2 FQNNGV. DNA of the CDR3: TGTGCCAGCAGCTTAGTTCCCCTGGATACGCAGTATTTT. It encodes CASSLVPLDTQYF.

This clonotype was counted a few times. The genes are TRBV6-5 and TRBJ1-1; D unclear. Trimming stripped 0 bases from V and 4 bases from J, with 18 bases between. Germline V lookup: CDR1 MNHEY, CDR2 SVGAGI. The CDR3 extends over 17 amino acids. The CDR3 DNA reads TGTGCCAGCAGTTACTCCCTCTCCCCCGGAGGGAGCACTGAAGCTTTCTTT. It is translated as CASSYSLSPGGSTEAFF.

This clonotype was recorded at least ten times. The chain recombines TRBV7-9 with TRBJ1-2; 7 nucleotides agree with TRBD1. Germline CDR1 SEHNR, CDR2 FQNEAQ (reference sequence). The trim removed 0 bases at V and 8 bases at J, leaving 3 bases unmatched. The CDR3 has 13 amino acids. CDR3 sequence (DNA): TGTGCCAGCAGCTTAGCTACAGGGGACGGCTACACCTTC. Its protein is CASSLATGDGYTF.